This note documents a single T cell receptor (beta chain) sequence. The target of this receptor is not known. Base qualities were left out, and no much larger clone turns up one base away. TCRbeta CDR3 regions were amplified from genomic DNA by means of the immunoSEQ Assay, a bias-controlled multiplex PCR. Processing in the source paper ran as follows. The number of nucleated cells in each sample was estimated from the amplification of reference gene primers within the assay. To quantify the absolute abundance of each unique TCRbeta CDR3 rearrangement, sequence reads were collapsed and filtered. For each sample, productive Simpson clonality was calculated as the square root of Simpson's diversity index across productive rearrangements. TCRdb stores this immuneACCESS table with in-frame sequences only. Part of the clones is absent; in the studies checked, under half of the shortfall reflects unresolved V genes, and no reason is known for the rest. The D gene and trimming were derived from the DNA, and the V and J assignments and clone size from that table. A total of 29,000 or so clones appear in this sample, 85% to 90% of them only once. The ten largest clonotypes hold roughly 12% of the sample.

These data belong to a study of blood T cell repertoires in COVID-19 (TCRdb year 2020). Regarding the complete study: Collaborator samples came from the United States, Italy and Spain and covered acute and convalescent phases of COVID-19. A de-identified subject ID, COVID-19 status, age in years and sex were almost always included in the sample metadata. The material from the prospective study consisted of cDNA or gDNA derived from T cells, B-cell-depleted T cells, or PBMCs. The samples were drawn from the first 160 participants of the ongoing ImmuneRACE study and from 950 to 1,500 subjects provided by 6 global collaborators. Where available, HLA class I and class II types were obtained from metadata supplied by the sample provider rather than from assay-based typing. The repertoires were made available in a free public database intended to serve as a resource for research on the immune response to SARS-CoV-2. The dataset comprised deeply sampled blood TCRbeta repertoires from subjects exposed to, actively infected with, or recovered from COVID-19. General study outcomes and caveats: How much clinical and demographic metadata was included differed by source and by participant, and the metadata was provided uncurated.

Per the germline V gene (reference sequence), LGHDT is the CDR1 and YNNKEL is the CDR2. The CDR3, from cysteine to phenylalanine, totals 16 residues. Of all the DNA, just the CDR3 is kept, 48 bases in frame from base 1. Here V drops 4 bases and J drops 7 bases, and the junction holds 11 bases not matched to any gene. The collaborating institutions used their own protocols to collect whole blood in K2EDTA tubes. For TCRbeta analysis, collaborator samples were shipped as frozen whole blood, as isolated PBMCs, or as DNA extracted from either sample type. The sequenced material came from peripheral blood. Here the chain combines TRBV3-1 (or the pseudogene TRBV3-2) and TRBJ2-1; TRBD2 lines up with 9 middle nucleotides. The sequence came from a human donor in a cohort sampled during active COVID-19. The donor label of this sample is uncertain. The nucleotide sequence is given as TGTGCCAGCAGCCTCCAACCTCGGACTAGCGAGAATGAGCAGTTCTTC. The encoded protein is CASSLQPRTSENEQFF.